Listed below are T cell receptor beta chains from one sample, sequenced in a study of blood T cell repertoires in COVID-19. Repertoires were generated with immunoSEQ multiplex PCR, while TCRdb's copy carries only in-frame clones and drops some. The sample contains 100,000 to 120,000 clones, roughly 80% of which appear only once. Material for sequencing was peripheral blood. These receptors all come from an elderly woman with acute or convalescent COVID-19. The CDR3 runs from the conserved cysteine through the conserved F or W.

j_gene: TRBJ2-1
v_gene: TRBV28
CDR3aa: CASSFFSGRGLYNEQFF

j_gene: TRBJ2-5
v_gene: TRBV5-1
CDR3aa: CASSWTGQETQYF

j_gene: TRBJ2-1
v_gene: TRBV10-2
CDR3aa: CASSELAGFYNEQFF

j_gene: TRBJ1-1
v_gene: TRBV11-3
CDR3aa: CASSPETGRGTEAFF

j_gene: TRBJ2-5
v_gene: TRBV5-4
CDR3aa: CASSPAGQETQYF

j_gene: TRBJ2-5
v_gene: TRBV5-4
CDR3aa: CASSSTRGGETQYF

j_gene: TRBJ2-3
v_gene: TRBV5-1
CDR3aa: CASSLDTTTDTQYF

j_gene: TRBJ1-6
v_gene: TRBV7-8
CDR3aa: CASSLQTGNNSPLHF

j_gene: TRBJ2-3
v_gene: TRBV10-2
CDR3aa: CASRLAGGTDTQYF

j_gene: TRBJ2-1
v_gene: TRBV27
CDR3aa: CASRLADLSYNEQFF

j_gene: TRBJ1-1
v_gene: TRBV12-3/TRBV12-4
CDR3aa: CASSLTVNTEAFF

j_gene: TRBJ2-1
v_gene: TRBV7-2
CDR3aa: CASSLGGREHNEQFF

j_gene: TRBJ1-2
v_gene: TRBV10-3
CDR3aa: CAISESKVTETNYGYTF

j_gene: TRBJ2-2
v_gene: TRBV10-3
CDR3aa: CAGGQGTGELFF

j_gene: TRBJ1-2
v_gene: TRBV7-9
CDR3aa: CASSLDVGGDNTF

j_gene: TRBJ2-1
v_gene: TRBV28
CDR3aa: CASSPNSGRAREQFF

j_gene: TRBJ2-2
v_gene: TRBV5-1
CDR3aa: CASSPAGSHLTGELFF

j_gene: TRBJ2-1
v_gene: TRBV18
CDR3aa: CASSPPGLYNEQFF

j_gene: TRBJ1-3
v_gene: TRBV28
CDR3aa: CASSLLGGGTIYF

j_gene: TRBJ2-7
v_gene: TRBV2
CDR3aa: CASSQGRGSYEQYF

j_gene: TRBJ1-1
v_gene: TRBV25-1
CDR3aa: CASSPRTGAEAFF

j_gene: TRBJ1-1
v_gene: TRBV6-5
CDR3aa: CASSYGGYTEAFF

j_gene: TRBJ1-1
v_gene: TRBV15
CDR3aa: CATSRDWEGSEAFF

j_gene: TRBJ1-5
v_gene: TRBV20-1
CDR3aa: CSASTVNQPQHF

j_gene: TRBJ1-5
v_gene: TRBV19
CDR3aa: CASQLGGQTSNQPQHF

j_gene: TRBJ1-1
v_gene: TRBV28
CDR3aa: CASSSYEYTEAFF

j_gene: TRBJ1-1
v_gene: TRBV10-3
CDR3aa: CAISEGTKAFF

j_gene: TRBJ1-5
v_gene: TRBV19
CDR3aa: CASGISQGHQPQHF

j_gene: TRBJ1-1
v_gene: TRBV19
CDR3aa: CASSPRTARNTEAFF

j_gene: TRBJ2-7
v_gene: TRBV10-3
CDR3aa: CAISSGYEQYF

j_gene: TRBJ1-5
v_gene: TRBV7-6
CDR3aa: CASSLLSGSGQPQHF

j_gene: TRBJ2-2
v_gene: TRBV21-1
CDR3aa: CASSKTRRELFF

j_gene: TRBJ2-3
v_gene: TRBV5-6
CDR3aa: CASTPGVGVTDTQYF

j_gene: TRBJ2-6
v_gene: TRBV12-1
CDR3aa: CASSSGRQVFGVGGPLSGANVLTF

j_gene: TRBJ2-5
v_gene: TRBV29-1
CDR3aa: CSADNTRAETQYF

j_gene: TRBJ2-1
v_gene: TRBV5-1
CDR3aa: CASSSGGTHPDEQFF

j_gene: TRBJ2-5
v_gene: TRBV10-2
CDR3aa: CASSESSLGRETQYF

j_gene: TRBJ2-5
v_gene: TRBV12-3/TRBV12-4
CDR3aa: CASSFWAETQYF

j_gene: TRBJ2-3
v_gene: TRBV19
CDR3aa: CASSTLAEGTDTQYF

j_gene: TRBJ2-1
v_gene: TRBV10-2
CDR3aa: CASSEKGVYNEQFF

j_gene: TRBJ2-1
v_gene: TRBV6-5
CDR3aa: CASSPLLSSYNEQFF

j_gene: TRBJ1-6
v_gene: TRBV5-6
CDR3aa: CASSFTNSGYNSPLHF

j_gene: TRBJ2-1
v_gene: TRBV19
CDR3aa: CASSFGGGYNEQFF

j_gene: TRBJ2-3
v_gene: TRBV5-8
CDR3aa: CASSFGTSGLPDTQYF

j_gene: TRBJ1-1
v_gene: TRBV2
CDR3aa: CASSEFGDSKRVAFF

j_gene: TRBJ1-2
v_gene: TRBV12-3/TRBV12-4
CDR3aa: CASSLGDFYGYTF

j_gene: TRBJ1-2
v_gene: TRBV19
CDR3aa: CASSIDLGGAYGYTF

j_gene: TRBJ2-1
v_gene: TRBV5-6
CDR3aa: CASSLGASSYNEQFF

j_gene: TRBJ2-1
v_gene: TRBV15
CDR3aa: CATRWGLAANNEQFF

j_gene: TRBJ2-2
v_gene: TRBV7-9
CDR3aa: CASSGLRGTNTGELFF

j_gene: TRBJ1-5
v_gene: TRBV7-9
CDR3aa: CASSSTGGGNQPQHF

j_gene: TRBJ1-1
v_gene: TRBV5-1
CDR3aa: CASSLRQGLDTEAFF